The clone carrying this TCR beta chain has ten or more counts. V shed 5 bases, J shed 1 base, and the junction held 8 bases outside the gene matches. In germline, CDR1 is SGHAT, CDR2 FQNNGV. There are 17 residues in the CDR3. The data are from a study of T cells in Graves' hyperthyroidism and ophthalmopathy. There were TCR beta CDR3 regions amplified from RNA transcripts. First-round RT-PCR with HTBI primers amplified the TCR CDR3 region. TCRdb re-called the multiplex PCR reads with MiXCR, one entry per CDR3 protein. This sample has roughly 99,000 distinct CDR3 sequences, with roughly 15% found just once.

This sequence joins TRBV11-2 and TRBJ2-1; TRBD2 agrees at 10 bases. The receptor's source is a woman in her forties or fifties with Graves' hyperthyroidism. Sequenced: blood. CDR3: CASSRTGGLASYNEQFF. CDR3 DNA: TGTGCCAGCAGCCGGACCGGGGGACTAGCGTCCTACAATGAGCAGTTCTTC. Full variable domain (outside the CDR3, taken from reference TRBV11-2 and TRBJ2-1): EAGVAQSPRYKIIEKRQSVAFWCNPISGHATLYWYQQILGQGPKLLIQFQNNGVVDDSQLPKDRFSAERLKGVDSTLKIQPAKLEDSAVYLCASSRTGGLASYNEQFFGPGTRLTVL.